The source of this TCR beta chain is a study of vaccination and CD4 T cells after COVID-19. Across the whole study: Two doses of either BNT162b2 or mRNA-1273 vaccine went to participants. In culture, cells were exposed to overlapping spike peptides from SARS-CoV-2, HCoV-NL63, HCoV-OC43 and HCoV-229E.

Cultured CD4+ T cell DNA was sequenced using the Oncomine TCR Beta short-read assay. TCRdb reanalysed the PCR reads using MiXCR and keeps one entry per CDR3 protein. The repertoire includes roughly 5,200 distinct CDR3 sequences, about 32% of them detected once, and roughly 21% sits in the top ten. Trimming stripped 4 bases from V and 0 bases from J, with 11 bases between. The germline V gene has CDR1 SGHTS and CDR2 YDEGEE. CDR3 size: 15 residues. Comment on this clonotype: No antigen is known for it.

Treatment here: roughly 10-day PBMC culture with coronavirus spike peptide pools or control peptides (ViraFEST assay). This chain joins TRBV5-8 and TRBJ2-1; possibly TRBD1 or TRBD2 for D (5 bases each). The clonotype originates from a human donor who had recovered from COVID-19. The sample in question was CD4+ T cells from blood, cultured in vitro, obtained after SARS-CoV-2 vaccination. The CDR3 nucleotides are TGTGCCAGCAGCGTAGGGGAGAGCTCCTACAATGAGCAGTTCTTC. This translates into CASSVGESSYNEQFF.